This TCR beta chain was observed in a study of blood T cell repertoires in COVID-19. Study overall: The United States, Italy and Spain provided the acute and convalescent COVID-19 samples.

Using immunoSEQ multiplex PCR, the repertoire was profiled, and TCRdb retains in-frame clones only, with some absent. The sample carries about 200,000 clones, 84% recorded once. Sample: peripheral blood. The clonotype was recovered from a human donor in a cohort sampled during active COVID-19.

CDR3 amino acids: CASSSWLAGGMRQETQYF. The CDR3 nucleotides read TGTGCCAGCAGTTCGTGGCTAGCGGGAGGAATGAGGCAAGAGACCCAGTACTTC. The chain recombines TRBV27 with TRBJ2-5; 11 bases line up with TRBD2. Trimming removed 4 bases from V and 2 bases from J; junction bases left unmatched: 12. The CDR3 is 18 residues long. Germline loops: CDR1 MNHEY, CDR2 SMNVEV (reference sequence).